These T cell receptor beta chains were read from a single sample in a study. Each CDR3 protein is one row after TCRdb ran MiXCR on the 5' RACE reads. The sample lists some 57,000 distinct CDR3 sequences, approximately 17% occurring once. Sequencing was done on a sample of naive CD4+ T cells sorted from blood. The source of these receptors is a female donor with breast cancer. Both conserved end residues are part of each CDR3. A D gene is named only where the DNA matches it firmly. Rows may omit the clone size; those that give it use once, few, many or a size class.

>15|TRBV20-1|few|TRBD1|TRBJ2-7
TGCAGTGCTAGAATTGTGGGGACAGGGGGCACCGAGCAGTACTTC
CSARIVGTGGTEQYF
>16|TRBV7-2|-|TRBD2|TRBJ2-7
TGTGCCAGCAGCTCCCCCGGGACTAGCAGACCTTACGAGCAGTACTTC
CASSSPGTSRPYEQYF
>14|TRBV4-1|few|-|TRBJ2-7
TGCGCCAGCAGTACATCAGGGGACTCCTACGAGCAGTACTTC
CASSTSGDSYEQYF
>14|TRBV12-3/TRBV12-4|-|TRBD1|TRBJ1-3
TGTGCCAGCAACACAGGGGGAGCAGGAAACACCATATATTTT
CASNTGGAGNTIYF
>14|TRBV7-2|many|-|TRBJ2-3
TGTGCCAGCAGCTTACTAGGAGGGGCAGATACGCAGTATTTT
CASSLLGGADTQYF
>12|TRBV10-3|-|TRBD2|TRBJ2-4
TGTGCCACAGCGGGACCAGCAAACATTCAGTACTTC
CATAGPANIQYF
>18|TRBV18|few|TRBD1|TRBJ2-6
TGTGCCAGCTCACCGAGGGACAGGGGCGACTCTGGGGCCAACGTCCTGACTTTC
CASSPRDRGDSGANVLTF
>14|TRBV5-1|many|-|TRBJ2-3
TGCGCCAGCAGCTTGGGGACTACCACAGATACGCAGTATTTT
CASSLGTTTDTQYF
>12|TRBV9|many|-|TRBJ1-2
TGTGCCAGCAGCGTCGGGGTGGATGGCTACACCTTC
CASSVGVDGYTF
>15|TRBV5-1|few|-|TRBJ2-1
TGCGCCAGCAGCAAAGACACACGCTCCTACAATGAGCAGTTCTTC
CASSKDTRSYNEQFF
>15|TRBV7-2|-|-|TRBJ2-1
TGTGCCAGCAGCTTATCGGGACGGACACACAATGAGCAGTTCTTC
CASSLSGRTHNEQFF
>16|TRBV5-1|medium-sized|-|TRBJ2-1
TGCGCCAGCAGCTTGGATTTGCAGGGTGCCAACAATGAGCAGTTCTTC
CASSLDLQGANNEQFF
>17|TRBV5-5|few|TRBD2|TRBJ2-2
TGTGCCAGCAGCTTGAGCCACGGACTAGCGGGAGGCGGGGAGCTGTTTTTT
CASSLSHGLAGGGELFF
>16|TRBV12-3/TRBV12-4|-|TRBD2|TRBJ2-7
TGTGCCAGCAGAGGGACTAGCGGGAGTGGCTCCTACGAGCAGTACTTC
CASRGTSGSGSYEQYF
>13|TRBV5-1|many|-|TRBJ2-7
TGCGCCAGCAGCGCCCAAGGATGGGACGAGCAGTACTTC
CASSAQGWDEQYF
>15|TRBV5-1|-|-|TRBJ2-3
TGCGCCAGCAGCTTGAAAGCGTCCCAGGCAGATACGCAGTATTTT
CASSLKASQADTQYF
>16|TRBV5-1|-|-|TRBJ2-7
TGCGCCAGCAGCTTGGAAGTTGATGTAGCGATCTACGAGCAGTACTTC
CASSLEVDVAIYEQYF
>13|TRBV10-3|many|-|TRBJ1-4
TGTGCCATCAGTGAAAGGGTTAATGAAAAACTGTTTTTT
CAISERVNEKLFF
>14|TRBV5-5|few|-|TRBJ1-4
TGTGCCAGCAGCTCTTACCGGGACTCCGAAAAACTGTTTTTT
CASSSYRDSEKLFF
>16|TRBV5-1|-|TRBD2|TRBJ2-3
TGCGCCAGCAGCACACTAGCGGGCGGAAGTACAGATACGCAGTATTTT
CASSTLAGGSTDTQYF
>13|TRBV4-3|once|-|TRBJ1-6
TGCGCCAGCAGCCATGGAAATAATCCACCCCTCCACTTT
CASSHGNNPPLHF
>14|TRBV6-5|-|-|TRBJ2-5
TGTGCCAGCACGGGGAGACCATACCAAGAGACCCAGTACTTC
CASTGRPYQETQYF
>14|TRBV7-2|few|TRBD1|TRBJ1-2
TGTGCCAGCAGCGCGGACAGGGGGCTGGGTGGCTACACCTTC
CASSADRGLGGYTF
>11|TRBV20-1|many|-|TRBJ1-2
TGCAGTGCCTCCGGGGGCTATGGCTACACCTTC
CSASGGYGYTF
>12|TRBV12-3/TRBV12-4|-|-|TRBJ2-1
TGTGCCAGCAGTCCGCGACTGCTCGAGCAGTTCTTC
CASSPRLLEQFF
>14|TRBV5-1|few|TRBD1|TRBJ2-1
TGCGCCAGCAGCTCGGGACAGCTAGACAATGAGCAGTTCTTC
CASSSGQLDNEQFF
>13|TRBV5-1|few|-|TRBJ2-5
TGCGCCAGCAGGCCGGTGTCCCAAGAGACCCAGTACTTC
CASRPVSQETQYF
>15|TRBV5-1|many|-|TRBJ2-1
TGCGCCAGCAGCTTGGAACTAGCCAGGTACAATGAGCAGTTCTTC
CASSLELARYNEQFF
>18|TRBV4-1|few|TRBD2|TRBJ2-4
TGCGCCAGCAGCCAAGACCCTAGCGGGATCGGGACCAAAAACATTCAGTACTTC
CASSQDPSGIGTKNIQYF
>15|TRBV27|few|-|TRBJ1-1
TGTGCCAGCAGTTGGGGGCCACTTGGGAACACTGAAGCTTTCTTT
CASSWGPLGNTEAFF
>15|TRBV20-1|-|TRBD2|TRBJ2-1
TGCAGTGCCCCGCATCGGACTAGCGGCTACAATGAGCAGTTCTTC
CSAPHRTSGYNEQFF
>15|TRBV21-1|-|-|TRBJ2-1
TGTGCCAGCAGCAAATCGGGACTAGCTGATAATGAGCAGTTCTTC
CASSKSGLADNEQFF
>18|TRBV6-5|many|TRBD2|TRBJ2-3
TGTGCCAGCAGCCCTTGGGCTAGCGGGGGGCGAAGCACAGATACGCAGTATTTT
CASSPWASGGRSTDTQYF
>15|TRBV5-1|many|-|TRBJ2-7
TGCGCCAGCACCCATTCCCCCGGGACATCTTACGAGCAGTACTTC
CASTHSPGTSYEQYF
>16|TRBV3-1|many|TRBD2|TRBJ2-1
TGTGCCAGCAGCCGGGATACTAGCGGGGATTACAATGAGCAGTTCTTC
CASSRDTSGDYNEQFF
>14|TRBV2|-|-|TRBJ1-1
TGTGCCAGCAGGCGGGGTGCCGCGGACACTGAAGCTTTCTTT
CASRRGAADTEAFF